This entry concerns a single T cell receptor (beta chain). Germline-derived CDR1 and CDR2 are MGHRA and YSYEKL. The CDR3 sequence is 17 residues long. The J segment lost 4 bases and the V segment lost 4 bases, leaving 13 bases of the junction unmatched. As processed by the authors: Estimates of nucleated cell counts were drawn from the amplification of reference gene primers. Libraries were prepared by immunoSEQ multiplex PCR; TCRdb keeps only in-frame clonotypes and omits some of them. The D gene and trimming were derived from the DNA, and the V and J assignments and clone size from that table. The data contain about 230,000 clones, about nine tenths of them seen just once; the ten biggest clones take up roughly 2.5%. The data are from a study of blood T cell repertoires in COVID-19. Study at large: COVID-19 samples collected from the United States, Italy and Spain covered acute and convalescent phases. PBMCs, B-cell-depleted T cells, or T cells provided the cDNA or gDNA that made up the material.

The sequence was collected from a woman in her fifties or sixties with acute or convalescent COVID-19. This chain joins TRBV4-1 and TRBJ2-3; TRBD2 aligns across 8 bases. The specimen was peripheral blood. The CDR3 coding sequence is TGCGCCAGCAGCCCACTTAACCGGGGGGGCCAGGCAGATACGCAGTATTTT. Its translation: CASSPLNRGGQADTQYF.